These 14 T cell receptor beta chains were all obtained from the same sample, sequenced in a study of pediatric ulcerative colitis. Only in-frame clones appear in the TCRdb table, and some are missing; sequencing was by immunoSEQ multiplex PCR. The data show about 32,000 clones, more than 75% seen once. What was sequenced was blood. Source of these receptors: a boy between 10 and 17 years old with severe ulcerative colitis.

The chain uses TRBV5-4 and TRBJ1-5; D is unclear. The CDR3 sequence is 15 residues long. Germline CDR1 is SGHNT and CDR2 is YYREEE (reference sequence). Trimming shortened V by 2 bases and J by 0 bases, and 9 bases separated the two germline ends. This CDR3 reads CASSLDGDSNQPQHF. CDR3 nucleotides: TGTGCCAGCAGCTTAGACGGGGATAGCAATCAGCCCCAGCATTTT.

This sequence joins TRBV10-2 and TRBJ2-1; D assignment may be TRBD1 or TRBD2 (5 bases each). Trimming took off 2 bases at V and 9 bases at J, with 11 bases between the two ends. Germline V gene sequence: CDR1 WSHSY, CDR2 SAAADI. The CDR3 runs to 13 residues. DNA for the CDR3: TGCGCCAGCAGTGAGAGAGGGGTGGCTGAGCAGTTCTTC. Amino acids: CASSERGVAEQFF.

The CDR3 nucleotides are TGTGCCAGCAGCGAAAGGGATTCCCACGAGCAGTACTTC. It specifies CASSERDSHEQYF. The V gene is TRBV9, the J gene TRBJ2-7, with no clear D. Trimming took 3 bases from V and 5 from J, leaving 12 bases between them. The germline V gene encodes CDR1 SGDLS and CDR2 YYNGEE. This CDR3 spans 13 amino acids.

The chain joins TRBV5-1 to TRBJ2-7; D possibly corresponds to TRBD2 (5 bases). The length of the CDR3 is 14 residues. Trimming took 0 bases from V and 7 from J, leaving 14 bases between them. Germline CDR1 SGHRS, CDR2 YFSETQ. CDR3: CASSLDYRGQEQYF. CDR3 DNA: TGCGCCAGCAGCTTGGACTATCGAGGGCAAGAGCAGTACTTC.

The chain joins TRBV11-3 to TRBJ2-2; TRBD2 aligns across 9 bases. In germline, CDR1 is SGHNT, CDR2 YENEEA. V was clipped by 0 bases and J by 2 bases; unmatched bases: 4. This CDR3 has 17 amino acids. The CDR3: CASSLEAGGFNTGELFF. The CDR3 bases are TGTGCCAGCAGCTTAGAAGCGGGGGGTTTTAACACCGGGGAGCTGTTTTTT.

The rearrangement uses TRBV2 and TRBJ2-1; D call uncertain. The length of the CDR3 is 13 residues. Germline V gives CDR1 SNHLY, CDR2 FYNNEI. V was pared by 5 bases and J by 6 bases, with 11 bases between. The CDR3 DNA reads as TGTGCCAGCAGTAGTAGTAGAGGCAATGAGCAGTTCTTC. Its translation: CASSSSRGNEQFF.

The genes are TRBV27 and TRBJ2-3; weak D call: TRBD1 (6 bases). Trimming shortened V by 4 bases and J by 4 bases, and 12 bases separated the two germline ends. This CDR3 region has 14 residues. Germline lookup yields CDR1 MNHEY and CDR2 SMNVEV (reference sequence). The CDR3 region is CASSYQGWADTQYF. Written as DNA, the CDR3 is TGTGCCAGCAGTTACCAGGGGTGGGCAGATACGCAGTATTTT.

This clone showed up just a few times. J is TRBJ1-1 and V is TRBV30; 9 bases map to TRBD1. Germline-derived CDR1 and CDR2 are GTSNPN and SVGIG (reference sequence). Trimming at V came to 0 bases and at J to 6 bases, leaving 8 bases not matched to a gene. This CDR3 has 15 residues. The CDR3 DNA is TGTGCCTGGAGTGTAAGCGGGACAGGGAGACCTGAAGCTTTCTTT. It translates to CAWSVSGTGRPEAFF.

The V and J genes are TRBV11-3 and TRBJ2-1; possibly TRBD2 for D (6 bases). This CDR3 is 13 amino acids long. Germline V gives CDR1 SGHNT, CDR2 YENEEA. Trimming left V 6 bases short and J 10 bases short, with 16 bases between. For the CDR3, the DNA is TGTGCCAGCAGTTTAACCGGGGGTAACGAGCAGTTCTTC. Residues: CASSLTGGNEQFF.

V is TRBV6-5 and J is TRBJ2-2; D ambiguous. V was pared by 6 bases and J by 6 bases, with 14 bases between. CDR1 is MNHEY, CDR2 SVGAGI, per germline. This CDR3 region has 14 residues. For the CDR3, the DNA is TGTGCCAGCAGCCCCCCTAAGTTTGCCGGGGAGCTGTTTTTT. It encodes CASSPPKFAGELFF.

Of note for this clone: Its ends do not fully match the called genes, so a read error is possible. The genes are TRBV6-1 and TRBJ2-7; perhaps TRBD1 as D (6 bases). This CDR3 contains 13 residues. In germline, CDR1 is MNHNS, CDR2 SASEGT. CDR3 region: CASGQSPKDTSNF. CDR3 sequence (DNA): TGTGCCAGCGGACAGAGCCCCAAGGACACCTCTAACTTC.

The J gene is TRBJ1-3, the V gene TRBV7-9; D might be TRBD1 (6 bases). V was clipped by 3 bases and J by 0 bases, with 12 bases between them. This CDR3 has 16 amino acids. In germline, CDR1 is SEHNR, CDR2 FQNEAQ (reference sequence). The CDR3, as DNA: TGTGCCAGCAGCTTCGGGGGGCCCCACTCTGGAAACACCATATATTTT. As protein: CASSFGGPHSGNTIYF.

V gene TRBV30 combines with J gene TRBJ1-4; the D gene is possibly TRBD1 (6 bases). The CDR3 is made up of 15 amino acids. Germline V gene sequence: CDR1 GTSNPN, CDR2 SVGIG (reference sequence). V lost 0 bases to trimming and J lost 5 bases, with 13 bases between them. CDR3 DNA: TGTGCCTGGAGTGTACGAACAGGGAGAAATGAAAAACTGTTTTTT. Its protein product is CAWSVRTGRNEKLFF.

This chain joins TRBV7-2 and TRBJ2-3, with no clear D. The germline V gene encodes CDR1 SGHTA and CDR2 FQGNSA. The CDR3 runs 15 residues. The V end was cut by 6 bases, the J end by 0 bases, with 13 bases between. The DNA for the CDR3 is TGTGCCAGCAGGAGGACGGCCCTTAGCACAGATACGCAGTATTTT. It translates to CASRRTALSTDTQYF.